The present TCR beta chain was sequenced within a study of Ad26.COV2.S vaccination and SARS-CoV-2 variants (dated by TCRdb to 2020 to 2022). Concerning the study at large: Donors in the vaccine arm were drawn from COV1001, a multicentre, randomized, double-blind, placebo-controlled phase I-IIa trial testing Ad26.COV2.S in healthy adults. Ad26.COV2.S was given intramuscularly at 5x10^10 or 1x10^11 viral particles, as a single shot or as two shots 56 days apart. The specificity and breadth of SARS-CoV-2-reactive T cell receptors after Ad26.COV2.S vaccination were assessed by TCRbeta repertoire sequencing. The TCR-sequenced set comprised approximately 32 samples: around 20 Ad26.COV2.S vaccine recipients, 5 placebo recipients and 8 SARS-CoV-2 convalescent individuals. Participants in the trial were split at random into five groups of five each, receiving low-dose or high-dose Ad26.COV2.S once or twice, or else placebo on both occasions. Investigators did not know the trial group allocation while performing experiments and assessing outcomes. The investigation overall reported the following: Vaccine and placebo recipients had comparable non-spike TCR breadth, which fits with the vaccine containing only spike. Substantial breadth of spike-specific CD8+ and CD4+ T cell responses was reported after vaccination. The study was not powered to compare responses between vaccine doses or regimens. Compared with placebo recipients, Ad26.COV2.S recipients showed higher spike-specific TCR breadth (P = 0.0014). The authors noted that total T cell responses may have been underestimated by the TCR breadth and depth analyses.

The sample's treatment or condition label, decoded: around 19 received Ad26.COV2.S at low or high dose, single or two shots; about five received placebo; per-sample allocation not given. For vaccine and placebo recipients, repertoires were sequenced using samples collected on day 63 after the first injection. Cohort 1b enrolled around 24 adults aged 18-55 years at a single site in Boston, USA, between 29 July and 7 August 2020. Ad26.COV2.S consisted of a replication-incompetent adenovirus type 26 vector by which a prefusion-stabilized SARS-CoV-2 spike protein from the original Wuhan strain was expressed. CDR1 and CDR2, looked up from the germline V gene (reference sequence), are MNHEY and SMNVEV. The germline V end is reduced by 6 bases and the J end by 8 bases; junction bases left unmatched: 5. From the cysteine up to the phenylalanine, the CDR3 has a length of 12 residues. The CDR3 DNA has 36 bases and is translated from base 1.

The immunoSEQ Assay was the method used to sequence TCRbeta CDR3 regions. After extraction, genomic DNA underwent amplification by bias-controlled multiplex PCR, followed by high-throughput sequencing. The authors processed their data as follows. Collapsing and filtering of sequences were performed to quantify the absolute abundance of each unique TCRbeta CDR3 region. T cell fraction was estimated by normalizing TCRbeta template counts to usable DNA, with usable DNA measured through amplification of reference genes found in all nucleated cells. Repertoire TCRs were annotated as SARS-CoV-2-specific by exact matching of V gene, CDR3 amino acid sequence and J gene to a known reactive TCR set. The reference SARS-CoV-2 TCR set was derived from MIRA and filtered for enrichment in COVID-19-positive ImmuneCODE repertoires, a step that removed public or cross-reactive TCRs. Using the MIRA antigens, annotated TCRs were further analysed by specific ORF or by position within an ORF. Depth was the summed frequency of annotated unique rearrangements, while breadth was defined as annotated unique rearrangements over total unique productive rearrangements. TCR breadth was compared between groups using two-sided Wilcoxon rank-sum tests. The clones in this table, taken by TCRdb from immuneACCESS, are in-frame only. Not every clone is retained; where verified, under half of the shortfall comes from an unresolved V gene, and the cause of the rest is unknown. V, J and clone size are taken as reported in that table, and D and trimming were inferred from the DNA itself. The sample data list 300,000 to 400,000 clones, and 90% of these were observed just once. In total, the top ten clones hold 5.5% of the sample.

A note on this clone: The antigen it binds to is not known. No base qualities exist here, and no much larger clone lies one base off it.

The source of this sequence is a person aged 18 to 65 who received the Ad26.COV2.S COVID-19 vaccine or a placebo. Sequencing used peripheral blood, obtained in a trial of Ad26.COV2.S vaccine versus placebo. The rearrangement joined TRBV27 to TRBJ1-2; a stretch of 8 junction bases matches TRBD1. The sequence in DNA is TGTGCCAGCAGCCTGACAGGGGTAGGCTACACCTTC. Its product reads: CASSLTGVGYTF.